This paragraph reports one T cell receptor beta chain. The antigen remains unidentified. The library was made from cDNA and included unique molecular identifiers. cDNA molecules numbering approximately 500,000 came from roughly 1 to 10 million T cells. TCRdb recomputed calls from the PCR reads with MiXCR, one row per CDR3 protein. This table has some 800,000 distinct CDR3 sequences, about 43% appearing once. This specimen comes from a study of post-analysis software for immune sequencing data. About the study: Disease courses included relapsing-remitting, secondary progressive and progressive-relapsing multiple sclerosis. Study results and caveats: Batch-matched samples strongly co-clustered by F measure.

The origin of this receptor is a girl aged 10-17 years with multiple sclerosis. The sample taken for sequencing was blood.

Here the CDR3 DNA reads TGCAGTGCTTTAGCGGGAGAGGGAAACAATGAGCAGTTCTTC. Its translation is CSALAGEGNNEQFF. The rearrangement links TRBV20-1 to TRBJ2-1; 9 nucleotides line up with TRBD2. The germline CDR1 and CDR2 sequences are DFQATT and SNEGSKA (reference sequence). Losses at the gene ends were 5 bases for V and 5 bases for J; bases not matched to a gene: 7. The CDR3 has 14 residues.